These 27 T cell receptor beta chains came from one sample sequenced in a study of blood T cells in healthy people across ages. The authors ran a second PCR of 7 to 11 cycles using a sample-barcoded 5' primer and a J-beta primer mix. TCRdb re-analysed the 5' RACE reads in MiXCR, keeping a single row per CDR3 protein. The table includes just under 750,000 distinct CDR3 sequences, 22% detected once. Sequences were obtained from blood. The receptors come from a man in his 70s in good health.

This clonotype was seen a handful of times. The chain employs TRBV12-3 or TRBV12-4 and TRBJ1-4, with unresolved D. The CDR3 runs 15 residues. The ends were cut back, 5 bases at V and 0 bases at J, with 10 bases in the middle. The CDR3 nucleotides are TGTGCCAGCAGTCCCGGCTCTACAACTAATGAAAAACTGTTTTTT. Protein product: CASSPGSTTNEKLFF.

The chain recombines TRBV20-1 with TRBJ2-5; no reliable D call. The J call may be mistaken, given a closer DNA end match to TRBJ2-7. The CDR3 extends over 13 amino acids. CDR1 and CDR2 from the germline V gene are DFQATT and SNEGSKA (reference sequence). As DNA, the CDR3 is TGCAGTGCTACTCATGACGTTACCTACGAGCAGTACTTC. Its translation: CSATHDVTYEQYF.

There are a few counts of this clonotype. The V gene is TRBV12-3 or TRBV12-4, the J gene TRBJ2-7; 8 positions agree with TRBD2. The V and J ends lost 3 bases and 2 bases, in that order; junction bases with no gene match: 9. The CDR3 is 16 residues long. The CDR3 loop is CASSFRGGEKTYEQYV. CDR3 bases: TGTGCCAGCAGTTTTCGGGGGGGGGAGAAAACCTACGAGCAGTACGTC.

This clonotype was seen only a few times. The V and J genes are TRBV7-9 and TRBJ2-1, with D hard to call. Germline lookup yields CDR1 SEHNR and CDR2 FQNEAQ (reference sequence). The CDR3 extends over 15 amino acids. Trimming took 2 bases from V and 4 from J, leaving 12 bases between them. Written as DNA, the CDR3 is TGTGCCAGCAGCTTATCGAAGGGATTTTACAATGAGCAGTTCTTC. This gives the protein CASSLSKGFYNEQFF.

V gene TRBV6-5 combines with J gene TRBJ2-3; D is undetermined. The CDR3 is made up of 11 amino acids. The germline V gene has CDR1 MNHEY and CDR2 SVGAGI. Between the trimmed V and J ends, which lost 2 bases and 10 bases, there was a span of 7 bases. This CDR3 reads CASSYGRAQYF. In DNA form, the CDR3 reads TGTGCCAGCAGTTACGGCCGGGCGCAGTATTTT.

Comments on this clonotype: One end of the junction varies from germline; a read error may be responsible. The chain is built from TRBV7-9 and TRBJ2-1; 8 bases line up with TRBD1. The CDR3 is 15 residues long. Germline CDR1 is SEHNR and CDR2 is FQNEAQ (reference sequence). The CDR3 nucleotides read TGTGCCAGCAGCTTTTCCGGACAGGGTCGCAATGGGCAGTTCTTC. It specifies CASSFSGQGRNGQFF.

The chain employs TRBV5-1 and TRBJ2-1; D may be TRBD1 or TRBD2 (5 bases each). Germline loops: CDR1 SGHRS, CDR2 YFSETQ. Trimming stripped 4 bases from V and 3 bases from J, with 14 bases between. The CDR3 length is 15 residues. CDR3 loop: CASSRTGGYYNEQFF. The CDR3 coding sequence is TGCGCCAGCAGCAGAACAGGAGGTTACTACAATGAGCAGTTCTTC.

Only a few counts were recorded for this clonotype. The chain uses TRBV18 and TRBJ1-4, with D unclear. The V end lost 3 bases, the J end lost 5 bases, and 13 bases lay between the germline ends. From germline, CDR1 is KGHSH and CDR2 LQKENI. The CDR3 has 15 residues. The DNA for the CDR3 is TGTGCCAGCTCACCCGTCGGGCACAAGAATGAAAAACTGTTTTTT. It yields the protein CASSPVGHKNEKLFF.

The J gene is TRBJ2-5, the V gene TRBV7-2; D gene uncertain. Trimming took off 4 bases at V and 4 bases at J, with 7 bases between the two ends. The CDR3 is 12 residues long. In germline, CDR1 is SGHTA, CDR2 FQGNSA. The chain's CDR3 is CASSYNGETQYF. CDR3 in DNA: TGTGCCAGCAGCTACAATGGAGAGACCCAGTACTTC.

This sequence joins TRBV5-1 and TRBJ1-5; possible D gene TRBD1, 5 bases. The germline V gene has CDR1 SGHRS and CDR2 YFSETQ. The V end lost 4 bases, the J end lost 0 bases, and 17 bases lay between the germline ends. This CDR3 contains 17 residues. CDR3 in amino acids: CASSRGAGPYSNQPQHF. CDR3 DNA: TGCGCCAGCAGCAGGGGTGCCGGGCCTTATAGCAATCAGCCCCAGCATTTT.

On this clonotype: This could be a read error, since a much larger clone is one nucleotide away. The CDR3 does not close with the conserved phenylalanine or tryptophan, likely indicating a read error. This rearrangement joins TRBV12-3 or TRBV12-4 to TRBJ2-3, with 13 bases identical to TRBD2. V trimming: 6 bases; J trimming: 3 bases; junction bases outside the gene matches: 6. This CDR3 spans 16 amino acids. The CDR3 sequence: CASSSRTSGSTDTQYS. CDR3 coding DNA: TGTGCCAGCAGCTCCCGGACTAGCGGGAGTACAGATACGCAGTATTCT.

This clonotype was found a few times. This may come from a read error, since a much larger clone is one base off. V gene TRBV2 combines with J gene TRBJ2-3; 11 bases line up with TRBD2. The CDR3 is 14 amino acids. The germline gives CDR1 SNHLY, CDR2 FYNNEI. The CDR3 DNA follows: TGTGCCAGCAGCACTAGCGGGGGCACAGGTACGCAGTATTTT. Encoded protein: CASSTSGGTGTQYF.

The CDR3 is CASSRSLAGHNEQFF. Here the CDR3 DNA reads TGCGCCAGCAGCCGGTCACTAGCGGGACACAATGAGCAGTTCTTC. J is TRBJ2-1 and V is TRBV5-1; 10 nucleotides line up with TRBD2. After removal of 4 bases from V and 5 bases from J, the junction contained 6 bases not matched to a gene. Germline V lookup: CDR1 SGHRS, CDR2 YFSETQ. The length of the CDR3 is 15 residues. The entire variable domain, with the rest obtained from reference TRBV5-1 and TRBJ2-1, is as follows: KAGVTQTPRYLIKTRGQQVTLSCSPISGHRSVSWYQQTPGQGLQFLFEYFSETQRNKGNFPGRFSGRQFSNSRSEMNVSTLELGDSALYLCASSRSLAGHNEQFFGPGTRLTVL.

This clonotype was counted between two and nine times. One end of the junction does not line up with germline, which may come from a read error. The chain carries TRBV13 and TRBJ2-5; D possibly corresponds to TRBD2 (5 bases). The CDR3 sequence is 12 residues long. In germline, CDR1 is PRHDT, CDR2 FYEKMQ (reference sequence). Here the CDR3 DNA reads TGTGCCAGCAGCTCGACTATAGCTGAGCAGCTCTTC. Residues: CASSSTIAEQLF.

This clonotype showed up just a few times. The CDR3 loop is CASSPRIAGYTDTQYF. CDR3 in DNA: TGTGCCAGCAGCCCTCGTATAGCGGGCTACACAGATACGCAGTATTTT. The chain is built from TRBV7-9 and TRBJ2-3, with TRBD2 matching 7 bases. CDR1 and CDR2 (germline): SEHNR, FQNEAQ (reference sequence). Germline trimming cut 5 bases from V and 2 bases from J; bases unmatched to any gene: 10. This CDR3 contains 16 residues.

CDR3 bases: TGTGCCAGCAGTTATAGAGGACAGAACACCGGGGAGCTGTTTTTT. Its protein is CASSYRGQNTGELFF. The chain recombines TRBV6-5 with TRBJ2-2; weak D call: TRBD1 (5 bases). CDR1 is MNHEY, CDR2 SVGAGI, per germline. The V and J ends lost 3 bases and 1 base respectively, with 9 bases between them. This CDR3 is built from 15 residues.

V usage is TRBV7-9 and J usage is TRBJ1-3; D not resolved. The CDR3 spans 15 residues. Germline CDR1 reads SEHNR; CDR2 reads FQNEAQ (reference sequence). V was trimmed by 3 bases and J by 2 bases, leaving 11 bases between them. For the CDR3, the DNA is TGTGCCAGCAGCTTTTGGCCAGTAACTGGAAACACCATATATTTT. Amino acids: CASSFWPVTGNTIYF.

This clonotype was counted only a few times. The V call is TRBV20-1, the J call TRBJ1-4; 10 nucleotides line up with TRBD1. CDR1 DFQATT and CDR2 SNEGSKA come from the germline V gene (reference sequence). The CDR3 sequence is 14 residues long. Trimming at V came to 6 bases and at J to 7 bases, leaving 8 bases not matched to a gene. DNA for the CDR3: TGCAGTGCAAATGACAGGGGGCTGCTTGAAAAACTGTTTTTT. It yields the protein CSANDRGLLEKLFF.

The chain carries TRBV7-9 and TRBJ1-3; D is unresolved. In germline, CDR1 is SEHNR, CDR2 FQNEAQ (reference sequence). This CDR3 region has 15 residues. The germline V and J ends were trimmed by 7 bases and 5 bases, with 18 bases remaining between them. The chain's CDR3 is CASTQIAVSRNTIYF. CDR3 nucleotide sequence: TGTGCCAGCACCCAGATTGCGGTTTCCAGAAACACCATATATTTT.

The V call is TRBV5-6, the J call TRBJ2-3; no firm D call. V was cut by 3 bases and J by 5 bases, with 10 bases left in between. In germline, CDR1 is SGHDT, CDR2 YYEEEE. The CDR3 consists of 13 residues. The DNA for the CDR3 is TGTGCCAGCAGCTGGAGACGGCAAGATACGCAGTATTTT. Protein sequence: CASSWRRQDTQYF. The variable domain in full, completed from reference TRBV5-6 and TRBJ2-3, reads DAGVTQSPTHLIKTRGQQVTLRCSPKSGHDTVSWYQQALGQGPQFIFQYYEEEERQRGNFPDRFSGHQFPNYSSELNVNALLLGDSALYLCASSWRRQDTQYFGPGTRLTVL.

This clonotype was detected only once. Because it lacks the conserved phenylalanine or tryptophan at the end, this CDR3 is likely a read error. The CDR3, as DNA: TGTGCCATCAGGGAACAGGGACAGGGCTATAATTCACCCCTCCACCTT. This translates into CAIREQGQGYNSPLHL. The gene calls are TRBV10-3 and TRBJ1-6, with 9 bases aligning to TRBD1. The CDR3 sequence is 16 residues long. The germline CDR1 and CDR2 sequences are ENHRY and SYGVKD. Losses at the gene ends were 6 bases for V and 3 bases for J; bases not matched to a gene: 6.

This clonotype appeared a few times. The chain joins TRBV6-1 to TRBJ2-5, with D possibly being TRBD1 or TRBD2 (5 bases each). Deletions cut 6 bases from V and 5 bases from J, with 13 bases between. Germline loops: CDR1 MNHNS, CDR2 SASEGT. The CDR3 has 13 amino acids. This CDR3 is CASRGPFPETQYF. The CDR3 DNA is TGTGCCAGCAGGGGACCGTTTCCCGAGACCCAGTACTTC.

This clonotype has more than one count but fewer than ten. This chain connects TRBV5-1 to TRBJ2-2; D is unresolved. Looked up from germline, CDR1 is SGHRS and CDR2 is YFSETQ. The V gene lost 2 bases and the J gene lost 6 bases, with 5 bases spanning the gap. The CDR3 has 12 residues. DNA of the CDR3: TGCGCCAGCAGCTTCGACCCCGGGGAGCTGTTTTTT. Encoded protein: CASSFDPGELFF.

This clonotype has only a few counts. This chain uses TRBV5-1 with TRBJ1-2; 10 nucleotides match TRBD1. V trimming: 4 bases; J trimming: 1 base; junction bases outside the gene matches: 4. CDR1 and CDR2 (germline): SGHRS, YFSETQ. The CDR3 has 15 amino acids. The chain's CDR3 is CASSAGQGFNYGYTF. CDR3 bases: TGCGCCAGCAGCGCGGGACAGGGGTTTAACTATGGCTACACCTTC.

The chain is built from TRBV13 and TRBJ2-3; possible D gene TRBD2, 5 bases. Looked up from germline, CDR1 is PRHDT and CDR2 is FYEKMQ (reference sequence). The V end lost 5 bases, the J end lost 3 bases, and 15 bases lay between the germline ends. The CDR3 runs to 15 residues. CDR3 protein: CASSNFGVLTDTQYF. CDR3 in DNA: TGTGCCAGCAGCAATTTCGGGGTTCTAACAGATACGCAGTATTTT.

This clonotype was observed at least ten times. V gene TRBV7-2 combines with J gene TRBJ2-2, with D tentatively TRBD2 (5 bases). V lost 5 bases to trimming and J lost 2 bases, with 12 bases between them. This CDR3 has 15 residues. Per germline, CDR1 SGHTA and CDR2 FQGNSA. Written as DNA, the CDR3 is TGTGCCAGCAGCGTAAAGACTACCAACACCGGGGAGCTGTTTTTT. It is translated as CASSVKTTNTGELFF.

This clonotype was detected a few times. In DNA, the CDR3 is TGTGCCAGCAGCTTGGAATCAATGGATGGCTACACCTTC. It codes for CASSLESMDGYTF. This chain connects TRBV7-2 to TRBJ1-2; unclear D gene. There are 13 residues in the CDR3. Germline V gives CDR1 SGHTA, CDR2 FQGNSA. Trimming cost V 3 bases and J 6 bases, with 11 bases left between them.